This TCR beta chain was captured in a study of blood T cell repertoires in COVID-19. The data were produced by immunoSEQ multiplex PCR, yet TCRdb's version contains in-frame clones alone and is incomplete. In the table there are a few hundred thousand clones, roughly 88% of which are singletons. The germline V gene has CDR1 SEHNR and CDR2 FQNEAQ (reference sequence). V lost 8 bases, J lost 4 bases, and 4 bases stayed unmatched. The CDR3 runs to 13 residues. The clonotype was recovered from a woman between 50 and 59 years old with acute or convalescent COVID-19. The chain employs TRBV7-9 and TRBJ2-1; 8 bases align to TRBD2. The sample taken for sequencing was peripheral blood. CDR3 nucleotides: TGTGCCAGCTCACTAGCGGAATACAATGAGCAGTTCTTC. Protein sequence: CASSLAEYNEQFF. The full variable domain, rest sourced from reference TRBV7-9 and TRBJ2-1, is DTGVSQNPRHKITKRGQNVTFRCDPISEHNRLYWYRQTLGQGPEFLTYFQNEAQLEKSRLLSDRFSAERPKGSFSTLEIQRTEQGDSAMYLCASSLAEYNEQFFGPGTRLTVL.